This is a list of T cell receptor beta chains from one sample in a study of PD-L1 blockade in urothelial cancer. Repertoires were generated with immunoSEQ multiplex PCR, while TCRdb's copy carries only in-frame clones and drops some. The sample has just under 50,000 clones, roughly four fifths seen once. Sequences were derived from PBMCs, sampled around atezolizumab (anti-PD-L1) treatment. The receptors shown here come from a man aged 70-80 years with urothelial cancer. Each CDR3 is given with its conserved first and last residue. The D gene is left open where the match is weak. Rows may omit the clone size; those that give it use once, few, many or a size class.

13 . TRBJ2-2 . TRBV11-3 CASSLVVTGELFF TGTGCCAGCAGCTTAGTAGTCACCGGGGAGCTGTTTTTT
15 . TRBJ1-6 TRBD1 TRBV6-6 CASSRTGASYSPLHF TGTGCCAGCAGCAGGACAGGGGCCAGTTATTCACCCCTCCACTTT
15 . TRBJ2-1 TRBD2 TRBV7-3 CASSLTLISGGEQFF TGTGCCAGCAGCTTAACGTTAATCTCGGGAGGGGAGCAGTTCTTC
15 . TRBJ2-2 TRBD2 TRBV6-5 CASSPGGLGTGELFF TGTGCCAGCAGCCCGGGGGGGCTTGGAACCGGGGAGCTGTTTTTT
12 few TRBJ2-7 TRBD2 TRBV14 CASSQGLAGKYF TGTGCCAGCAGCCAAGGACTAGCGGGAAAGTACTTC
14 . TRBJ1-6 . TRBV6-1 CASAPGLSNSPLHF TGTGCCAGCGCCCCCGGACTGAGTAATTCACCCCTCCACTTT
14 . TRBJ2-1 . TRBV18 CASSPLAVPGEQFF TGTGCCAGCTCACCACTTGCAGTTCCAGGCGAGCAGTTCTTC
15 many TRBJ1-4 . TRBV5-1 CASSLGPSTNEKLFF TGCGCCAGCAGCTTGGGTCCGTCTACTAATGAAAAACTGTTTTTT
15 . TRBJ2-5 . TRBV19 CASSIALQPRETQYF TGTGCCAGTAGTATAGCACTCCAGCCTAGGGAGACCCAGTACTTC
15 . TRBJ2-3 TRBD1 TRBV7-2 CASSLIGQGVDTQYF TGTGCCAGCAGCTTAATCGGACAGGGGGTAGATACGCAGTATTTT
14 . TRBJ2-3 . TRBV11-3 CASSLDGDRDTQYF TGTGCCAGCAGCTTAGATGGTGACAGAGATACGCAGTATTTT
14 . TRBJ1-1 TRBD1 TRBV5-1 CASSRGQGDTEAFF TGCGCCAGCAGCAGGGGACAGGGAGACACTGAAGCTTTCTTT
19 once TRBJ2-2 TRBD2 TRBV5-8 CASSFASTLAGGYGGELFF TGTGCCAGCAGCTTCGCCTCTACTCTAGCGGGGGGTTACGGCGGGGAGCTGTTTTTT
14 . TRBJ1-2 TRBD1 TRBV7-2 CASNPYPQGNGYTF TGTGCCAGCAACCCATACCCACAGGGGAATGGCTACACCTTC
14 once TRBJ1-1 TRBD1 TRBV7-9 CASSLATGGTEAFF TGTGCCAGCAGCTTAGCGACAGGGGGGACTGAAGCTTTCTTT
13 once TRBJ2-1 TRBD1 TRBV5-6 CASSRTGFNEQFF TGTGCCAGCAGCAGGACAGGGTTCAATGAGCAGTTCTTC
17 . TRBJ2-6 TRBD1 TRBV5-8 CASSFNRGQAGANVLTF TGTGCCAGCAGCTTTAACAGGGGGCAAGCGGGGGCCAACGTCCTGACTTTC
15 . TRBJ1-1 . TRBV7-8 CASSLVVEGDTEAFF TGTGCCAGCAGCTTAGTGGTAGAGGGGGACACTGAAGCTTTCTTT
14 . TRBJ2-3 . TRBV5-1 CASSLQGNTDTQYF TGCGCCAGCAGCTTGCAGGGGAACACAGATACGCAGTATTTT
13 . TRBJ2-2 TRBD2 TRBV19 CASSGDYTGELFF TGTGCCAGTAGCGGGGACTATACCGGGGAGCTGTTTTTT
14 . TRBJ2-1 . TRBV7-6 CASTFGPGGNEQFF TGTGCCAGCACCTTCGGACCAGGGGGGAATGAGCAGTTCTTC
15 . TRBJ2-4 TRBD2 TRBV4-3 CASSQAGGAIDIQYF TGCGCCAGCAGCCAAGCCGGGGGGGCCATTGACATTCAGTACTTC
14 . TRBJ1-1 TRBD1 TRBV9 CASSRTGSNTEAFF TGTGCCAGCAGCCGGACAGGATCTAACACTGAAGCTTTCTTT
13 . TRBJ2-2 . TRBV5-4 CASSLDGTGELFF TGTGCCAGCAGCTTAGACGGGACCGGGGAGCTGTTTTTT
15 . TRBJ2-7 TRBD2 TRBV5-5 CASSPGLAGVSEQYF TGTGCCAGCAGCCCCGGACTAGCGGGAGTTAGCGAGCAGTACTTC
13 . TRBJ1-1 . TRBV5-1 CASSLSADTEAFF TGCGCCAGCAGCTTGAGCGCCGACACTGAAGCTTTCTTT
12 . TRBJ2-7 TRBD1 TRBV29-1 CSAGTGLGEQYF TGCAGCGCAGGGACAGGGCTGGGTGAGCAGTACTTC
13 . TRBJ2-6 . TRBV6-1 CASNTDWANVLTF TGTGCCAGCAACACCGACTGGGCCAACGTCCTGACTTTC
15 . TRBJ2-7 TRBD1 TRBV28 CASSFVGQGVYEQYF TGTGCCAGCAGTTTTGTTGGACAGGGCGTTTACGAGCAGTACTTC
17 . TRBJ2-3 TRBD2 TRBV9 CASRKSPGGGAGDTQYF TGTGCCAGCAGAAAATCACCAGGCGGGGGGGCAGGTGATACGCAGTATTTT
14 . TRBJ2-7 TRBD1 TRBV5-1 CASSPGQGAYEQYF TGCGCCAGCAGCCCCGGACAGGGGGCCTACGAGCAGTACTTC
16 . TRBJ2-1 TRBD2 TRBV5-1 CASSDPGLAGEYEQFF TGCGCCAGCAGCGATCCGGGACTAGCGGGGGAGTATGAGCAGTTCTTC
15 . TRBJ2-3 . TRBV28 CASSWDDREADTQYF TGTGCCAGCAGCTGGGACGACAGGGAGGCAGATACGCAGTATTTT
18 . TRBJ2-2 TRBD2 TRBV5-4 CASSFGLAGGPGGGELFF TGTGCCAGCAGCTTCGGACTAGCGGGAGGGCCGGGGGGCGGGGAGCTGTTTTTT
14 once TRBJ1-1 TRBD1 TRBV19 CASKRDRGPTEAFF TGTGCCAGTAAGCGCGACAGGGGGCCTACTGAAGCTTTCTTT
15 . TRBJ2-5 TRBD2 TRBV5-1 CASSRLAGGTETQYF TGCGCCAGCAGCCGACTAGCGGGAGGTACGGAGACCCAGTACTTC
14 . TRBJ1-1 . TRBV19 CASSSAGGDTEAFF TGTGCCAGTAGTTCCGCAGGAGGGGACACTGAAGCTTTCTTT
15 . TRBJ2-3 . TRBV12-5 CASGLGGGLTDTQYF TGTGCTAGTGGTTTAGGGGGGGGGTTAACAGATACGCAGTATTTT
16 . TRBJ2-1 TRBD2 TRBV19 CASRGVGLAGGGEQFF TGTGCCAGTAGGGGAGTCGGTCTAGCGGGTGGTGGTGAGCAGTTCTTC
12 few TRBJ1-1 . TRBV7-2 CASSLVGTIAFF TGTGCCAGCAGCTTAGTAGGGACAATAGCTTTCTTT
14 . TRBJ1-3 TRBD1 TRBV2 CASSDRGSGNTIYF TGTGCCAGCAGTGACAGGGGGTCTGGAAACACCATATATTTT
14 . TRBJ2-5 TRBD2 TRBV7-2 CASSAAGGPETQYF TGTGCCAGCAGCGCGGCGGGGGGGCCTGAGACCCAGTACTTC
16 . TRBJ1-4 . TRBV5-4 CASSLRQDSLGEKLFF TGTGCCAGCAGCTTGAGGCAGGACAGCCTCGGTGAAAAACTGTTTTTT
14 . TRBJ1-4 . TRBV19 CASSIRGSNEKLFF TGTGCCAGTAGTATAAGGGGATCTAATGAAAAACTGTTTTTT
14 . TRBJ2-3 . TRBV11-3 CASSLDPRESSQYF TGTGCCAGCAGCTTAGATCCGAGGGAGTCTTCGCAGTATTTT
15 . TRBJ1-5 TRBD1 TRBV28 CASSLLQGANQPQHF TGTGCCAGCAGTTTACTTCAGGGGGCGAATCAGCCCCAGCATTTT
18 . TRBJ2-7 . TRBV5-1 CASSWTGSAGRPPDEQYF TGCGCCAGCAGCTGGACGGGATCCGCGGGGCGTCCCCCCGACGAGCAGTACTTC
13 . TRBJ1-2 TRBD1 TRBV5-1 CASSFKQGDGYTF TGCGCCAGCAGCTTCAAACAGGGGGATGGCTACACCTTC
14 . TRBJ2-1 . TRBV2 CASMRDTRANEQFF TGTGCCAGCATGAGGGACACAAGGGCGAATGAGCAGTTCTTC
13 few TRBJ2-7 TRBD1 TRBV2 CASSRQGPSEQYF TGTGCCAGCAGCAGACAGGGGCCCAGCGAGCAGTACTTC
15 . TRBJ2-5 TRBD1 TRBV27 CASSQYRGWGETQYF TGTGCCAGCAGTCAATACAGGGGCTGGGGGGAGACCCAGTACTTC
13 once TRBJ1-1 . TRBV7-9 CASSLIVNTEAFF TGTGCCAGCAGCTTAATAGTGAACACTGAAGCTTTCTTT
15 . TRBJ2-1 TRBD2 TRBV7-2 CASSLTSGTYNEQFF TGTGCCAGCAGCTTGACTAGCGGGACCTACAATGAGCAGTTCTTC
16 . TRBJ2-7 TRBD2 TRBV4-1 CASSQEGLAVPGEQYF TGCGCCAGCAGCCAAGAGGGACTAGCGGTTCCGGGCGAGCAGTACTTC
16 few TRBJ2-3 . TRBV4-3 CASSQGTRGPRDTQYF TGCGCCAGCAGCCAAGGGACGCGGGGCCCCAGAGATACGCAGTATTTT
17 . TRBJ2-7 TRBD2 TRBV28 CASRQTSRLAASYEQYF TGTGCCAGCAGACAAACCTCGAGACTAGCGGCCTCCTACGAGCAGTACTTC
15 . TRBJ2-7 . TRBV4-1 CASSPSRGTAYEQYF TGCGCCAGCAGCCCAAGTCGGGGGACCGCCTACGAGCAGTACTTC